Each of the 13 T cell receptor beta chains below was sequenced from the same sample in a study of blood T cell repertoires in COVID-19. Measured with immunoSEQ multiplex PCR; TCRdb has only the in-frame clones, and not every one. The sample lists 250,000 to 350,000 clones; 88% were seen once. Sequenced input: peripheral blood. These receptors originate from a woman aged 50 to 60 with active or convalescent COVID-19.

V gene TRBV29-1 combines with J gene TRBJ1-2; weak D call: TRBD1 (6 bases). Per the germline V gene, CDR1 is SQVTM and CDR2 is ANQGSEA. The CDR3 extends over 14 amino acids. The V end lost 4 bases, the J end lost 7 bases, and 19 bases lay between the germline ends. The CDR3 DNA reads TGCAGCGTTGGGCCCCAGGGGAGAGTATCTGGCTACACCTTC. It translates to CSVGPQGRVSGYTF.

The genes are TRBV25-1 and TRBJ2-2; D may be TRBD2 (5 bases). Germline V gene sequence: CDR1 MGHDK, CDR2 SYGVNS. V was trimmed by 1 base and J by 4 bases, leaving 10 bases between them. CDR3 length: 15 amino acids. The CDR3 loop is CASSESPSITGELFF. CDR3 sequence (DNA): TGTGCCAGCAGTGAATCGCCTAGCATCACCGGGGAGCTGTTTTTT.

This chain joins TRBV9 and TRBJ1-2, with 7 bases aligning to TRBD1. Germline values: CDR1 SGDLS, CDR2 YYNGEE. Trimming removed 3 bases from V and 7 bases from J; junction bases left unmatched: 3. CDR3 length: 12 amino acids. CDR3 residues: CASSGNRGGYTF. The CDR3 nucleotides are TGTGCCAGCAGCGGAAACAGGGGTGGCTACACCTTC.

V is TRBV19 and J is TRBJ2-7; 7 bases are shared with TRBD2. Germline-derived CDR1 and CDR2 are LNHDA and SQIVND (reference sequence). Trimming cost V 3 bases and J 0 bases; bases outside gene matches: 8. This CDR3 is 16 amino acids long. As DNA, the CDR3 is TGTGCCAGTAGTATCAAGGCTAGCGGTGTCTCCTACGAGCAGTACTTC. This codes for CASSIKASGVSYEQYF. The complete variable domain, with remaining parts taken from reference TRBV19 and TRBJ2-7, reads DGGITQSPKYLFRKEGQNVTLSCEQNLNHDAMYWYRQDPGQGLRLIYYSQIVNDFQKGDIAEGYSVSREKKESFPLTVTSAQKNPTAFYLCASSIKASGVSYEQYFGPGTRLTVT.

The rearrangement joins TRBV3-1 (or the pseudogene TRBV3-2) to TRBJ1-1, with 7 bases that match TRBD1. Losses at the gene ends were 6 bases for V and 3 bases for J; bases not matched to a gene: 1. Per germline, CDR1 LGHDT and CDR2 YNNKEL (reference sequence). The CDR3 contains 12 residues. The CDR3, as DNA: TGTGCCAGCAGAGACAGGGACACTGAAGCTTTCTTT. It specifies CASRDRDTEAFF.

This clone showed up just once. The V call is TRBV5-1, the J call TRBJ2-7; 7 positions match TRBD1. The CDR3 covers 14 residues. Germline CDR1 reads SGHRS; CDR2 reads YFSETQ. The V gene end was trimmed by 3 bases and the J gene end by 6 bases; junction bases not matched to a gene: 9. As DNA, the CDR3 is TGCGCCAGCAGCTACGGGACAGACATTGGCGAGCAGTACTTC. This gives the protein CASSYGTDIGEQYF.

The CDR3 nucleotides are TGTGCCAGCAGCCGTACAGGGGGAAGTCAGGGCAATGAGCAGTTCTTC. Translation gives CASSRTGGSQGNEQFF. The V call is TRBV7-3, the J call TRBJ2-1, with 8 bases fitting TRBD1. Germline V CDR1 and CDR2: SGHTA, FQGTGA. CDR3 length equals 16 residues. Unmatched junction bases numbered 12, after V lost 5 bases and J lost 6 bases.

The chain uses TRBV5-1 and TRBJ1-1; tentatively, D is TRBD1 (6 bases). The V gene lost 4 bases and the J gene lost 1 base, with 14 bases spanning the gap. This CDR3 has 15 amino acids. CDR1 and CDR2 (germline): SGHRS, YFSETQ. The CDR3, as DNA: TGCGCCAGCAGCCCGGTGACAGGATCGAACACTGAAGCTTTCTTT. Its protein product is CASSPVTGSNTEAFF.

The chain is built from TRBV27 and TRBJ2-7; 7 nucleotides align to TRBD2. The germline gives CDR1 MNHEY, CDR2 SMNVEV (reference sequence). V was pared by 7 bases and J by 1 base, with 10 bases of the junction left unmatched. The CDR3 runs 15 residues. For the CDR3, the DNA is TGTGCCAGCACCCTCCGGTTAGCGGGTTCCTACGAGCAGTACTTC. This sequence encodes CASTLRLAGSYEQYF.

The rearrangement uses TRBV6-5 and TRBJ2-1; D unclear. Trimming cost V 2 bases and J 3 bases, with 11 bases left between them. This CDR3 comprises 15 residues. Germline CDR1 and CDR2: MNHEY and SVGAGI. The DNA of the CDR3 is TGTGCCAGCAGTTACAACGGCGGCAACTACAATGAGCAGTTCTTC. Amino acid sequence: CASSYNGGNYNEQFF.

J is TRBJ1-2 and V is TRBV27; D perhaps matches TRBD1 (6 bases). The CDR3 is 15 residues long. Germline values: CDR1 MNHEY, CDR2 SMNVEV (reference sequence). Trimming stripped 0 bases from V and 4 bases from J, with 12 bases between. In nucleotides, the CDR3 is TGTGCCAGCAGTTTATCTATCAGGGGTCTCTATGGCTACACCTTC. It translates to CASSLSIRGLYGYTF.

The chain is built from TRBV27 and TRBJ2-1, with 10 bases identical to TRBD2. V shed 3 bases and J 10 bases; nucleotides not matched to a gene: 18. CDR1 and CDR2 from the germline V gene are MNHEY and SMNVEV (reference sequence). There are 18 residues in the CDR3. CDR3: CASSFVGGFASGSGEQFF. CDR3 nucleotides: TGTGCCAGCAGTTTCGTAGGAGGGTTCGCTAGCGGGAGTGGGGAGCAGTTCTTC.

The J gene is TRBJ2-3, the V gene TRBV21-1; the table's D call TRBD2 went unverified against the DNA. TRBV21-1 is a pseudogene segment. This CDR3 contains 15 residues. This CDR3 is CASSSKRGNSDTQYF. The CDR3 bases are TGTGCCAGCAGCTCGAAGCGGGGTAACTCAGATACGCAGTATTTT.